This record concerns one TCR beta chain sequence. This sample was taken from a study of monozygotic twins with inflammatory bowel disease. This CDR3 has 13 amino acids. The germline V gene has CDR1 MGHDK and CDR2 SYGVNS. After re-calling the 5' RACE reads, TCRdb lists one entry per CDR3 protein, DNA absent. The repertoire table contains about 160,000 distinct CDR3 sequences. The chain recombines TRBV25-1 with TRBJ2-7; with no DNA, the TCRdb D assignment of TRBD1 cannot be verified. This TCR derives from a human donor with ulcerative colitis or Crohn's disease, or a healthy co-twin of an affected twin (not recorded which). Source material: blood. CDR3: CASGQGNVHEQYF.